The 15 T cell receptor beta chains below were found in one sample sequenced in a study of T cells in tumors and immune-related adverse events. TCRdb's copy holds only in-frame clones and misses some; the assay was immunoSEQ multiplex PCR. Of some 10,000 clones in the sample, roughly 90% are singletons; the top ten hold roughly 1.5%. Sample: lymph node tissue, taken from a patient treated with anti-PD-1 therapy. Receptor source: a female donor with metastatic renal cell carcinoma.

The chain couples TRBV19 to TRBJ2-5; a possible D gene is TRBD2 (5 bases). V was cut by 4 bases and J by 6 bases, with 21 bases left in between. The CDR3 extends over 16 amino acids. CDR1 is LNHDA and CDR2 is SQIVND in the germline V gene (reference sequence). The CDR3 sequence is CASSRGPETGAKTQYF. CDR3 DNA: TGTGCCAGTAGTAGAGGGCCGGAAACCGGTGCAAAGACCCAGTACTTC.

The CDR3 coding sequence is TGCGCCAGCAGCTTGGGACAGGTCGACACAGATACGCAGTATTTT. This gives the protein CASSLGQVDTDTQYF. The chain carries TRBV5-1 and TRBJ2-3; D perhaps matches TRBD1 (6 bases). The CDR3 consists of 15 residues. From germline, CDR1 is SGHRS and CDR2 YFSETQ. V was trimmed by 0 bases and J by 2 bases, leaving 10 bases between them.

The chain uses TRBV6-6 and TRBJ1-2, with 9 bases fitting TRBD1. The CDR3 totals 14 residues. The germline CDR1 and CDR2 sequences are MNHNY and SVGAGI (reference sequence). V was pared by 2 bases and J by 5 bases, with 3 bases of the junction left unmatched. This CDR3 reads CASSYNGQGYGYTF. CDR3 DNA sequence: TGTGCCAGCAGTTACAACGGACAGGGGTATGGCTACACCTTC.

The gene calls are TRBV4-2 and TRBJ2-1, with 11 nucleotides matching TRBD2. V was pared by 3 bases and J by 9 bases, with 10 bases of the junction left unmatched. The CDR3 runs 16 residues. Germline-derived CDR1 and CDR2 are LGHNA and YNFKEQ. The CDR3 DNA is TGTGCCAGCAGCCAGTATAGCGGGAGGGATCTTGGTGAGCAGTTCTTC. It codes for CASSQYSGRDLGEQFF.

Here the CDR3 DNA reads TGTGCCAGCAGCCCCCTCCCGACCGGGGGGTCCGGGGAGACCCAGTACTTC. Translation gives CASSPLPTGGSGETQYF. The V and J genes are TRBV4-2 and TRBJ2-5, with 7 positions matching TRBD2. Germline V gene sequence: CDR1 LGHNA, CDR2 YNFKEQ. The CDR3 consists of 17 residues. Unmatched junction bases numbered 16, after V lost 4 bases and J lost 5 bases.

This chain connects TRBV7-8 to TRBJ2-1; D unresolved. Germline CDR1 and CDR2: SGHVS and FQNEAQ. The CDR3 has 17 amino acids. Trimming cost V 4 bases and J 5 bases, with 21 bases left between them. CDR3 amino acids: CASSSRLITSSHNEQFF. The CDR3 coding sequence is TGTGCCAGCAGCTCACGTCTAATCACATCCTCACACAATGAGCAGTTCTTC.

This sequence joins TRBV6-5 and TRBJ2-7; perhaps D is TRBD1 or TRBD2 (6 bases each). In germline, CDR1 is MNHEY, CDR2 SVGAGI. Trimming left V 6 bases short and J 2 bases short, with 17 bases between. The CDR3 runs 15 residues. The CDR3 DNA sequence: TGTGCCAGCAGCCCCGGGGGCCCTGGGACCTACGAGCAGTACTTC. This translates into CASSPGGPGTYEQYF.

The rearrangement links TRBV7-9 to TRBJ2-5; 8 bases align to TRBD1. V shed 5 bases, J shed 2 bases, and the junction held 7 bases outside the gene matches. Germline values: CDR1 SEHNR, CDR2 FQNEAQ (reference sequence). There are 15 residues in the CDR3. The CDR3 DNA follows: TGTGCCAGCAGCCAAGGGGACAGGCGTCAAGAGACCCAGTACTTC. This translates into CASSQGDRRQETQYF.

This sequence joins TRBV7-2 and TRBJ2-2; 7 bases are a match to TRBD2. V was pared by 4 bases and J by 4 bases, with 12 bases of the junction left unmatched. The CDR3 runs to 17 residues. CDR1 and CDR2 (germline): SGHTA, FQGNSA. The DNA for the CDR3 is TGTGCCAGCAGCTCGCAGCCCACGGGGGGAGGCACCGGGGAGCTGTTTTTT. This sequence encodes CASSSQPTGGGTGELFF.

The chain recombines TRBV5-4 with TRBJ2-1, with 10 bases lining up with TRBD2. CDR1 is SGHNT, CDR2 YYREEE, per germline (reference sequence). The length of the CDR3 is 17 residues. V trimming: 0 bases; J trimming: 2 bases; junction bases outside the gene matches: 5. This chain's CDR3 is CASSLGVAGGPYNEQFF. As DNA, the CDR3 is TGTGCCAGCAGCTTGGGGGTAGCGGGAGGACCCTACAATGAGCAGTTCTTC.

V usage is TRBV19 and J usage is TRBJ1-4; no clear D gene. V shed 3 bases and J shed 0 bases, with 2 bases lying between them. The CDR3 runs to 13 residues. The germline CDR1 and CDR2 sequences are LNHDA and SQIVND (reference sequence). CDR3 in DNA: TGTGCCAGTAGTATCGCAACTAATGAAAAACTGTTTTTT. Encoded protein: CASSIATNEKLFF. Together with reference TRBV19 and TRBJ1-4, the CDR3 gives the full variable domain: DGGITQSPKYLFRKEGQNVTLSCEQNLNHDAMYWYRQDPGQGLRLIYYSQIVNDFQKGDIAEGYSVSREKKESFPLTVTSAQKNPTAFYLCASSIATNEKLFFGSGTQLSVL.

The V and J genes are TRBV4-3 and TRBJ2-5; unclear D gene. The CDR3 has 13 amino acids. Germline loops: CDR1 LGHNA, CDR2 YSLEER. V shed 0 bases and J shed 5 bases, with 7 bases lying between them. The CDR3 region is CASSQDFWETQYF. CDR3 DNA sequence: TGCGCCAGCAGCCAAGATTTCTGGGAGACCCAGTACTTC.

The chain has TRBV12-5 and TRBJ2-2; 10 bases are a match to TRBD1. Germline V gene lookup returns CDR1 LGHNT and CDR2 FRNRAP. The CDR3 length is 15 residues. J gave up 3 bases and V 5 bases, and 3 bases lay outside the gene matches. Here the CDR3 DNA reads TGTGCTAGTGGTAGACAGGGGGCTGACACCGGGGAGCTGTTTTTT. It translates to CASGRQGADTGELFF. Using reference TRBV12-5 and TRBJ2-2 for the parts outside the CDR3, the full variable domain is DARVTQTPRHKVTEMGQEVTMRCQPILGHNTVFWYRQTMMQGLELLAYFRNRAPLDDSGMPKDRFSAEMPDATLATLKIQPSEPRDSAVYFCASGRQGADTGELFFGEGSRLTVL.

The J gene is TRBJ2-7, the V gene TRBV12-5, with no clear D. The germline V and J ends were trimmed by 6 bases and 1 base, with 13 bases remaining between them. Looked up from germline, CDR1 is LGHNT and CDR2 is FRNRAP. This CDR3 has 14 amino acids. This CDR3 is CASGLGSLSYEQYF. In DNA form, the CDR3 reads TGTGCTAGTGGCCTGGGATCTCTGTCCTACGAGCAGTACTTC.

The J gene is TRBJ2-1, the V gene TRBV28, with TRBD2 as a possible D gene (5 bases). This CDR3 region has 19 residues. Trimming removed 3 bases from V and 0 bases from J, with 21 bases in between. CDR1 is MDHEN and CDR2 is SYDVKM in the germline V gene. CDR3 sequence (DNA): TGTGCCAGCAGTTTTTTCGGTTTAACTAGAGGCCGCTCCTACAATGAGCAGTTCTTC. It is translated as CASSFFGLTRGRSYNEQFF.